This TCR beta chain emerged from a study of cytomegalovirus exposure and HLA in healthy donors. Whole-study findings and limits: A missense DCLRE1C variant was associated with V- and J-gene trimming of TCR beta chains in a later analysis, and an independent cohort replicated the association. It was shown in a later analysis that HLA-associated TCR beta chains were more clonally expanded than other, equally common chains.

Comments on this clone: The antigen remains unidentified. Within the sample, other DNA sequences also encode this same CDR3.

The germline V gene encodes CDR1 MNHEY and CDR2 SVGAGI. This CDR3 has 11 residues. V dropped 6 bases and J dropped 1 base, with 3 bases sitting between them. The PCR employed 60 Vbeta primers together with 13 Jbeta primers. Here immunoSEQ multiplex PCR was the method, and the copy in TCRdb shows in-frame clones only, minus some. Of about 55,000 clones in the sample, about 67% were seen once. This chain uses TRBV6-5 with TRBJ1-1; D not certain. Sequencing was performed on PBMCs. The TCR comes from a man aged 40-49 years in good health and CMV-seropositive. The CDR3 sequence: CASSRNTEAFF. The DNA of the CDR3 is TGTGCCAGCAGCCGGAACACTGAAGCTTTCTTT.